At least ten counts were recorded for the clone carrying this TCR beta chain. Its antigen is not known. TCRdb re-analysed the 5' RACE reads in MiXCR, keeping a single row per CDR3 protein. This table has a few hundred thousand distinct CDR3 sequences, 18% appearing once. This sample is part of a study of identical twins. Study conclusions and caveats: Alpha sequences out of frame and shared by twins had excess low generation probability.

The TCR originated in a man in his fifties or sixties in good health. The sequencing input was naive T cells sorted from blood.

The CDR3 coding sequence is TGTGCCAGCAGCCTTTTAGCGGGGGGAAGAATGGCCGGGGAGCTGTTTTTT. It encodes CASSLLAGGRMAGELFF. The chain carries TRBV6-2 or TRBV6-3 and TRBJ2-2, with 10 bases that match TRBD2. The CDR3 spans 17 residues. The germline gives CDR1 MNHEY, CDR2 SVGEGT. The V and J ends lost 6 bases and 6 bases, in that order; junction bases with no gene match: 13.